This T cell receptor beta chain was retrieved from a study of cytomegalovirus exposure and HLA in healthy donors. Notes on the study in general: The TCR clusters that emerged in the first cohort tended, a later analysis found, to co-occur in the 120 or so validation repertoires.

Points on this clone: Its target is unknown.

Repertoires were generated with immunoSEQ multiplex PCR, while TCRdb's copy carries only in-frame clones and drops some. Of approximately 110,000 clones listed, 88% were seen once; the top ten hold less than 2.5%. In germline, CDR1 is SGHRS, CDR2 YFSETQ. V was trimmed by 0 bases and J by 7 bases, leaving 13 bases between them. This CDR3 has 15 residues. The chain recombines TRBV5-1 with TRBJ1-4, with D uncertain. This sequence originates from a woman under 30 in good health and CMV-seronegative. Material for sequencing was PBMCs. The CDR3 loop reads CASSLAGREGEKLFF. The CDR3 region has the DNA TGCGCCAGCAGCTTGGCTGGCCGGGAAGGTGAAAAACTGTTTTTT. Full variable domain (rest looked up from reference TRBV5-1 and TRBJ1-4): KAGVTQTPRYLIKTRGQQVTLSCSPISGHRSVSWYQQTPGQGLQFLFEYFSETQRNKGNFPGRFSGRQFSNSRSEMNVSTLELGDSALYLCASSLAGREGEKLFFGSGTQLSVL.